This T cell receptor beta chain was captured in a study of blood T cell repertoires in COVID-19. Study background: From the United States, Italy and Spain came samples of acute and convalescent COVID-19. PBMCs, B-cell-depleted T cells, or T cells provided the cDNA or gDNA that made up the material.

The sample holds a few counts of this clone. Authors' methods: The assay estimated nucleated cells by amplifying reference gene primers. Generated by immunoSEQ multiplex PCR, the TCRdb table keeps only in-frame clones and is missing some. Clonal size and the V and J genes are those of that table, whereas D and trimming came from the DNA. The table lists fewer than 300,000 clones, 83% of them singletons. The sample was peripheral blood. The receptor comes from a woman in her fifties or sixties who had recovered from COVID-19.

CDR3: CASSLAGTATTEAFF. The CDR3 region has the DNA TGTGCCAGCAGCTTAGCAGGGACAGCAACTACTGAAGCTTTCTTT. This sequence joins TRBV7-8 and TRBJ1-1, with 7 bases aligning to TRBD1. The trim removed 0 bases at V and 5 bases at J, leaving 6 bases unmatched. CDR1 SGHVS and CDR2 FQNEAQ come from the germline V gene. There are 15 residues in the CDR3.